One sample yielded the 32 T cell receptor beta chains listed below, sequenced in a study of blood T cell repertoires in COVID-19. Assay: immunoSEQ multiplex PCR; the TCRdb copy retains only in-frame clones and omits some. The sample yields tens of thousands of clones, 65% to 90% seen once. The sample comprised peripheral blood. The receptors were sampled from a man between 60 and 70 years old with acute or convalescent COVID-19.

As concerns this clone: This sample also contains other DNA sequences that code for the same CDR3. CDR3 bases: TGTGCCAGCAGCTTGGACAGGGGGAATCAGCCCCAGCATTTT. This gives the protein CASSLDRGNQPQHF. The V and J genes are TRBV7-2 and TRBJ1-5, with 10 bases aligning to TRBD1. The CDR3 is 14 amino acids. Trimming took 3 bases from V and 4 from J; bases not matched to a gene: 0. Germline CDR1 and CDR2: SGHTA and FQGNSA. Together with reference TRBV7-2 and TRBJ1-5, the CDR3 gives the full variable domain: GAGVSQSPSNKVTEKGKDVELRCDPISGHTALYWYRQSLGQGLEFLIYFQGNSAPDKSGLPSDRFSAERTGGSVSTLTIQRTQQEDSAVYLCASSLDRGNQPQHFGDGTRLSIL.

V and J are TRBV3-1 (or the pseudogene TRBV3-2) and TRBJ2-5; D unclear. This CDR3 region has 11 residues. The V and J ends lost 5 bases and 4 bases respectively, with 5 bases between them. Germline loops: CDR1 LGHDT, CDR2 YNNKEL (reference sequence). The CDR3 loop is CASSRAETQYF. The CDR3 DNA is TGTGCCAGCAGCAGAGCAGAGACCCAGTACTTC.

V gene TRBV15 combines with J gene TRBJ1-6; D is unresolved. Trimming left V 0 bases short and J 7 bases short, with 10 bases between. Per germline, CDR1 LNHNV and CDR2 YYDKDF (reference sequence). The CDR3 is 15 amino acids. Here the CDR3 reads CATSRDPGLNSPLHF. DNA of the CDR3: TGTGCCACCAGCAGAGACCCGGGTCTGAATTCACCCCTCCACTTT.

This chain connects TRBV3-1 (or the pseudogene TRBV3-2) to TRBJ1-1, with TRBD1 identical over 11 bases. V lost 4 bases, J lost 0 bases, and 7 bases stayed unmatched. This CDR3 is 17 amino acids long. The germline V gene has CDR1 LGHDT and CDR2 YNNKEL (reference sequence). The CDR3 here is CASSRAGTGGVNTEAFF. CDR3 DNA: TGTGCCAGCAGCCGCGCCGGGACAGGGGGAGTGAACACTGAAGCTTTCTTT.

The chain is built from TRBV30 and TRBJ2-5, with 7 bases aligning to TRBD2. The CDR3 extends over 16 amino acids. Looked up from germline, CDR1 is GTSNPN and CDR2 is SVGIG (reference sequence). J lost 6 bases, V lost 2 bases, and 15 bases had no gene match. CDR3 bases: TGTGCCTGGAGTTCCCCGTGGGAGGGGCGGCGGAAGACCCAGTACTTC. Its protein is CAWSSPWEGRRKTQYF.

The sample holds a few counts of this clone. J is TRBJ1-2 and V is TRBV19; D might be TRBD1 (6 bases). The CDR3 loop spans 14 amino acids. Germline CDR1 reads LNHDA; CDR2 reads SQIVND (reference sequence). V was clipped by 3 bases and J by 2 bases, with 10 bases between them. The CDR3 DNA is TGTGCCAGTAGTATCTACGGGACAAACTATGGCTACACCTTC. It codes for CASSIYGTNYGYTF.

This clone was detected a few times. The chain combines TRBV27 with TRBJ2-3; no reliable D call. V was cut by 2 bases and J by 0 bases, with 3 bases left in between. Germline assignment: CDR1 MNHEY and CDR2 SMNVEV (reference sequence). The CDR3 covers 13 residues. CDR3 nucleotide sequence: TGTGCCAGCAGTTTACGGAGCACAGATACGCAGTATTTT. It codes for CASSLRSTDTQYF.

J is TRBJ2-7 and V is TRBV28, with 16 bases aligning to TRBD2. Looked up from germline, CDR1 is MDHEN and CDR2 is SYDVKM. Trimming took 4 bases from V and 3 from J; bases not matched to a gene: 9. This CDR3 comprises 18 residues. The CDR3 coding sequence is TGTGCCAGCAGTTCCCAGGGACTAGCGGGGGGGCACGTCTACGAGCAGTACTTC. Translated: CASSSQGLAGGHVYEQYF.

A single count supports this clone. CDR3 amino acids: CASSPRQGIGYTF. The DNA for the CDR3 is TGTGCCAGCAGCCCCAGACAGGGTATCGGCTACACCTTC. The chain has TRBV11-2 and TRBJ1-2; 7 bases align to TRBD1. CDR3 length: 13 residues. V shed 5 bases and J 8 bases; nucleotides not matched to a gene: 8. Germline V gene sequence: CDR1 SGHAT, CDR2 FQNNGV.

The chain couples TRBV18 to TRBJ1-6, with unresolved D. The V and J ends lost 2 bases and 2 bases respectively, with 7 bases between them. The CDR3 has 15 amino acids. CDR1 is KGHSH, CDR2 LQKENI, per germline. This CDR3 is CASSPSGTYNSPLHF. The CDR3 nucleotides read TGTGCCAGCTCACCATCCGGTACCTATAATTCACCCCTCCACTTT.

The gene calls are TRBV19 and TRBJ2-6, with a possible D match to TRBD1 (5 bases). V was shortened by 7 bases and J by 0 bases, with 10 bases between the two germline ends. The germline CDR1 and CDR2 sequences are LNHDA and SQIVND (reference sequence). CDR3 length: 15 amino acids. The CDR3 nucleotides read TGTGCCAGTACTGGACACAGCTCTGGGGCCAACGTCCTGACTTTC. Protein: CASTGHSSGANVLTF.

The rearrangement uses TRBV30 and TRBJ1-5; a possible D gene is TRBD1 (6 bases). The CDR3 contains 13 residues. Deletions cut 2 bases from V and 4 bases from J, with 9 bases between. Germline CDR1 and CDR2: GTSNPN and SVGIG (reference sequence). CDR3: CAWSHRDNQPQHF. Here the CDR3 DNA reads TGTGCCTGGAGTCACAGGGATAATCAGCCCCAGCATTTT.

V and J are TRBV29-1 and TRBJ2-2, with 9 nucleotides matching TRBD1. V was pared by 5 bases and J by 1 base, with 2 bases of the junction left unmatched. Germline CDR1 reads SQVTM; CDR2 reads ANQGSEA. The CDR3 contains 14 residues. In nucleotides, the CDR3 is TGCAGCGTTACAGGGGGCAAGAACACCGGGGAGCTGTTTTTT. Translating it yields CSVTGGKNTGELFF.

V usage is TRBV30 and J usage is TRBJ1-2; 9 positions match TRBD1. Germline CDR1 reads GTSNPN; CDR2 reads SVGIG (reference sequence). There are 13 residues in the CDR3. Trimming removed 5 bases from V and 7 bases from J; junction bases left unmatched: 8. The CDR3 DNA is TGTGCCTGGCAGCGGGACAGGGCCTCTGGCTACACCTTC. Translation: CAWQRDRASGYTF.

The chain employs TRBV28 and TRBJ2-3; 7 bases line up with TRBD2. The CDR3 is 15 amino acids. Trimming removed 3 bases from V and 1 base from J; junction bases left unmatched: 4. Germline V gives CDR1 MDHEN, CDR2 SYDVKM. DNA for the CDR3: TGTGCCAGCAGTTTCGGGAGGATAGGCACAGATACGCAGTATTTT. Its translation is CASSFGRIGTDTQYF. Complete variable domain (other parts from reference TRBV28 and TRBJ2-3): DVKVTQSSRYLVKRTGEKVFLECVQDMDHENMFWYRQDPGLGLRLIYFSYDVKMKEKGDIPEGYSVSREKKERFSLILESASTNQTSMYLCASSFGRIGTDTQYFGPGTRLTVL.

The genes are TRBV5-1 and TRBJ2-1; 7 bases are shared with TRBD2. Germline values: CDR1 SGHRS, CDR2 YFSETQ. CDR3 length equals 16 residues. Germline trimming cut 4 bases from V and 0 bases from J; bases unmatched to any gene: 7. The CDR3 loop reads CASSGGLSSSYNEQFF. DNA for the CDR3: TGCGCCAGCAGCGGGGGACTATCTAGCTCCTACAATGAGCAGTTCTTC.

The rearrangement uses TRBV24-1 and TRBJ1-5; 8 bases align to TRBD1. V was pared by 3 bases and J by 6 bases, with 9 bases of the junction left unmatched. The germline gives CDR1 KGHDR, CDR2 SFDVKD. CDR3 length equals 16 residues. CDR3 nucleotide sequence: TGTGCCACCAGTGATCCCCGACAGGGGAGTCTTCAGCCCCAGCATTTT. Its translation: CATSDPRQGSLQPQHF.

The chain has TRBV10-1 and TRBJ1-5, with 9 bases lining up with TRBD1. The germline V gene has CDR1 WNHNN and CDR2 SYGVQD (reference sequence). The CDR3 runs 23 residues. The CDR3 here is CAPAKKLGTGCPKRRYSNQPQHF. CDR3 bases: TGCGCTCCCGCAAAAAAGCTTGGGACAGGGTGTCCGAAAAGGCGGTATAGCAATCAGCCCCAGCATTTT.

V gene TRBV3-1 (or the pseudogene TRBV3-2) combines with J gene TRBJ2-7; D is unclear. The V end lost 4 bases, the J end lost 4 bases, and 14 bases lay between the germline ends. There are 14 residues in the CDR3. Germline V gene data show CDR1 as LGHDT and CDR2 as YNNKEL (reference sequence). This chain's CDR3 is CASSPLGGSYEQYV. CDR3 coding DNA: TGTGCCAGCAGCCCCCTTGGCGGATCTTACGAGCAGTACGTC.

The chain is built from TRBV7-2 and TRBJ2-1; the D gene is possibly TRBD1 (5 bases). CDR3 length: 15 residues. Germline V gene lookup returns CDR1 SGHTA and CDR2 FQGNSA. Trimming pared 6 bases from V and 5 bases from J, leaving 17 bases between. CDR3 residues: CASSFMYGQNNEQFF. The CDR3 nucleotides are TGTGCCAGCAGTTTTATGTACGGACAAAACAATGAGCAGTTCTTC.

The CDR3 DNA reads as TGTGCCATACAGGGCTCCACAGATACGCAGTATTTT. Protein sequence: CAIQGSTDTQYF. The chain is built from TRBV28 and TRBJ2-3; tentatively, D is TRBD1 (6 bases). The germline CDR1 and CDR2 sequences are MDHEN and SYDVKM. The V end was cut by 10 bases, the J end by 2 bases, with 10 bases between. The CDR3 length is 12 residues.

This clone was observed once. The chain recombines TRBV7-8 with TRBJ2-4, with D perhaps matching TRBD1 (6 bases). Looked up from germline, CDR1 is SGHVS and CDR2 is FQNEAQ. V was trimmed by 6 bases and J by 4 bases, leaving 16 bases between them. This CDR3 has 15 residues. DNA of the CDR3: TGTGCCAGCAGTCCAGAGGACAGCCTTAAAAACATTCAGTACTTC. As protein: CASSPEDSLKNIQYF.

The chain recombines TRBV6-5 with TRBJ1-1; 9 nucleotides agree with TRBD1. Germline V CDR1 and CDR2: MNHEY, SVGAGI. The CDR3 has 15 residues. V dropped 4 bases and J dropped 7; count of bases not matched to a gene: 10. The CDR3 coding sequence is TGTGCCAGCAGTTCCCCGACAGGGGGTTCTCTTGAAGCTTTCTTT. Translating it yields CASSSPTGGSLEAFF.

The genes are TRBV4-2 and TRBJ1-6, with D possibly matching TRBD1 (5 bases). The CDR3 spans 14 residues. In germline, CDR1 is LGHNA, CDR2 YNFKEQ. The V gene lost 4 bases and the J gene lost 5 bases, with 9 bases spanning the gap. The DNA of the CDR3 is TGTGCCAGCAGCCCCGGACAAGATAATTCACCCCTCCACTTT. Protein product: CASSPGQDNSPLHF.

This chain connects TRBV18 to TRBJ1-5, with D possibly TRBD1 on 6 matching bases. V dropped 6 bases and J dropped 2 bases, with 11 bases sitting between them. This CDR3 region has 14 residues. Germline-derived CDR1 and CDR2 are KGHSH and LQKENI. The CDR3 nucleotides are TGTGCCAGCTCGGACAGCATCGGCAATCAGCCCCAGCATTTT. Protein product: CASSDSIGNQPQHF.

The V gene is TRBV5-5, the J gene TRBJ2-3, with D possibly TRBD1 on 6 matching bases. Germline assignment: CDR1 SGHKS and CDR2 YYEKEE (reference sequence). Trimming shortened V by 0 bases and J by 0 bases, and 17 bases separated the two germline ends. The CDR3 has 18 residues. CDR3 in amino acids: CASSLAKPGASSTDTQYF. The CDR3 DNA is TGTGCCAGCAGCTTGGCCAAACCAGGGGCCTCTAGCACAGATACGCAGTATTTT.

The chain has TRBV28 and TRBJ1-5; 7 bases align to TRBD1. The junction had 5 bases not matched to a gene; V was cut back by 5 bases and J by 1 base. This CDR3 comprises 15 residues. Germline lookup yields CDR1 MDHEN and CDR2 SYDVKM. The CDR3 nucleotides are TGTGCCAGCAGTAATAGGGGGCGAAGCAATCAGCCCCAGCATTTT. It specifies CASSNRGRSNQPQHF. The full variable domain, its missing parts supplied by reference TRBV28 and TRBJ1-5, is DVKVTQSSRYLVKRTGEKVFLECVQDMDHENMFWYRQDPGLGLRLIYFSYDVKMKEKGDIPEGYSVSREKKERFSLILESASTNQTSMYLCASSNRGRSNQPQHFGDGTRLSIL.

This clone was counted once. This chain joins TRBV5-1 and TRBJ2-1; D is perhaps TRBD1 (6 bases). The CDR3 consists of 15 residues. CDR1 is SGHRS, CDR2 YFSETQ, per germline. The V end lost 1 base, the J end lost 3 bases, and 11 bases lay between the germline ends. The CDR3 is CASSLMGAGYNEQFF. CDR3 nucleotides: TGCGCCAGCAGCTTGATGGGGGCCGGCTACAATGAGCAGTTCTTC.

CDR3 in amino acids: CASSPSGGADTEAFF. The CDR3 coding sequence is TGTGCCAGCTCACCTTCGGGGGGGGCGGACACTGAAGCTTTCTTT. The chain has TRBV18 and TRBJ1-1, with TRBD1 as a possible D gene (6 bases). The CDR3 has 15 residues. Trimming pared 3 bases from V and 3 bases from J, leaving 14 bases between. Germline lookup yields CDR1 KGHSH and CDR2 LQKENI.

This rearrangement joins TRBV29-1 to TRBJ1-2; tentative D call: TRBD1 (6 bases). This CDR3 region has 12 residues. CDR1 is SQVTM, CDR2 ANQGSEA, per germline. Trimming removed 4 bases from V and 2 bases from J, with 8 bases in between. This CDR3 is CSVGQGNYGYTF. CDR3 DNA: TGCAGCGTTGGGCAGGGGAACTATGGCTACACCTTC.

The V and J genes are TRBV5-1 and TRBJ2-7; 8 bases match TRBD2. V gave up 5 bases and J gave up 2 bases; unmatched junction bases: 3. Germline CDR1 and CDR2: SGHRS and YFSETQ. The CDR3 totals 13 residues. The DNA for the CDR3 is TGCGCCAGCAGTCGGGGGGGAACCTACGAGCAGTACGTC. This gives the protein CASSRGGTYEQYV.

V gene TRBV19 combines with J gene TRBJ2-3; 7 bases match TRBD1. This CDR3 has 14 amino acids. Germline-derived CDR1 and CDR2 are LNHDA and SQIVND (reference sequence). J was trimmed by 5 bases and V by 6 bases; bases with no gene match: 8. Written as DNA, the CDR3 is TGTGCCAGTAGCTTAACAGGGGTGAAAGATACGCAGTATTTT. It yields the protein CASSLTGVKDTQYF.